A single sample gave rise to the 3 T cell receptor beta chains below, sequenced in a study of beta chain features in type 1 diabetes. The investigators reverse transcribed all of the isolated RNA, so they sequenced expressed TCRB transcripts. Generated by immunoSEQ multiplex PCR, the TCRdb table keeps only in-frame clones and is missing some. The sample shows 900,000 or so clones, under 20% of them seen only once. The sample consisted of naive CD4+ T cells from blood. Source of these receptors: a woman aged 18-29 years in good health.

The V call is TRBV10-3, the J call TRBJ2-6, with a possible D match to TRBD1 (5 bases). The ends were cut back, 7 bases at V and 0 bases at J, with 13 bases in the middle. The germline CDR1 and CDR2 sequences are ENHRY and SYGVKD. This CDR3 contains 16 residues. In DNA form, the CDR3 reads TGTGCCATCAAGACAGCCATGAGCTCTGGGGCCAACGTCCTGACTTTC. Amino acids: CAIKTAMSSGANVLTF.

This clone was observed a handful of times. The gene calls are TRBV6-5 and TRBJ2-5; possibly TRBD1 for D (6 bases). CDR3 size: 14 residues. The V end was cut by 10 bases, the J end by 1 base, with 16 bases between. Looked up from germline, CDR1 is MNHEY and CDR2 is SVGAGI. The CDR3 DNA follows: TGTGCCATCAGACCCCGGGACACCCAAGAGACCCAGTACTTC. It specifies CAIRPRDTQETQYF.

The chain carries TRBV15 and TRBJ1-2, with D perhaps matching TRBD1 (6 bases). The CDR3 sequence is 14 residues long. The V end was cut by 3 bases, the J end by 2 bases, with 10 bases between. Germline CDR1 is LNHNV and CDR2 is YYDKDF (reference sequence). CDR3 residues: CATSRDSKNYGYTF. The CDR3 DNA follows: TGTGCCACCAGCAGGGACAGCAAAAACTATGGCTACACCTTC.